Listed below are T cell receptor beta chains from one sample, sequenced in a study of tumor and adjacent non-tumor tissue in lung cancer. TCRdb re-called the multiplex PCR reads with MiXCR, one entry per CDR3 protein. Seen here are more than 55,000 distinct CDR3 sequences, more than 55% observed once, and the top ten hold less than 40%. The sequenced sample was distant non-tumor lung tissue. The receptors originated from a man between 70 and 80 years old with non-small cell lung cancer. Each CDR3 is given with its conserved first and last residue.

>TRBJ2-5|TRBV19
CASSSGQQETQYF
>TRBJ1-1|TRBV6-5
CASTLFPDENTEAFF
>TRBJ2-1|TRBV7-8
CAISADGPQFF
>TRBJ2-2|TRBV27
CASSFLGAGELFF
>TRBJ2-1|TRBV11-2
CASSLLRSYNEQCF
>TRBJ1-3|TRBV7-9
CASSPRGPLGPGNTIYF
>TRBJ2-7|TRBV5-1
CASRAAYEQYF
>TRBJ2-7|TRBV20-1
CNARDRVYEQYF
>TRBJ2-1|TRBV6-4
CANRAGTSSDEQLF
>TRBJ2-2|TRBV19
CASNIDPRAGELFF
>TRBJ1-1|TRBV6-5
CASSYKGEGEAFF
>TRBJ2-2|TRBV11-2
CASGLLAANTGELFF
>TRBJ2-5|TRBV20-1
CSALGASGRDETQYF
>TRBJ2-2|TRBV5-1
CANSSGQRNTGELFF
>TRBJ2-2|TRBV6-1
CASSPSGSTGELFF
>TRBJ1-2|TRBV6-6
CANSPNSYGHTF
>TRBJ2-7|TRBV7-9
CANSSLGLAHSYEQYF
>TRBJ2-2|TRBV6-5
CASSYSGQGAETGELFF
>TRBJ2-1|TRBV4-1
CASSQDLGPGQFF
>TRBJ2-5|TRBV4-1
CASSQVEGGPRETQYF
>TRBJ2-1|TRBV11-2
CASSLVVLSNRQFF
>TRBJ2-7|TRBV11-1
CASSRRGQDEQCF
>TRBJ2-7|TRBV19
CTSATHQKGEQYF
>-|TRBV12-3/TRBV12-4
CARRQTGGLQPQYF
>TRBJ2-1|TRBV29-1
CSVEDGFRGSSDEQFF
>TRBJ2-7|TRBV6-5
CASSYSGLAGARCF
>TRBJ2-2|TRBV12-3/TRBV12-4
CASRSSGRATARELLF
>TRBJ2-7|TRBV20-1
CSASRRVGVAEQYF
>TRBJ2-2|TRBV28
CASSLFGTGELFF
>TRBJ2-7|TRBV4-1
CASSPTGKGYEQYF
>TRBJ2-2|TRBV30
CAIRSGRALGTGELFF
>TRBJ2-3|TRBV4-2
CASSEGASGRTYTQYF
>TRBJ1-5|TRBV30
CAWSVEGGNQPQHF
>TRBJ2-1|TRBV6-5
CASSDGTSGGEQFF
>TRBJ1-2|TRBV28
CATNLYSNYGYTF
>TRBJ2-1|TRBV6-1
CASRRTSDEQFF
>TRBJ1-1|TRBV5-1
CASTHGWGSGTEAFF
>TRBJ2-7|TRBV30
CAGGVSNYEQYF
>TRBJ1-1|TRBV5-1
CASSWVNTEAFF
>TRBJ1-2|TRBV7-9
CASDPLWGHNYGYTF
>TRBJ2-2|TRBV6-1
CASSHSQGSDTGEMFF
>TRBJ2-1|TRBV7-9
CASSSRAGGAYNEQFF